This TCR beta chain is drawn from a study of breast tumors, draining lymph nodes, adjacent tissues. CDR1 is SEHNR and CDR2 is FQNEAQ in the germline V gene (reference sequence). V was cut by 4 bases and J by 0 bases, with 10 bases left in between. This CDR3 has 15 amino acids. Samples came from axillary lymph nodes draining the breast cancer. This clonotype was found many times. Using its own MiXCR run on the multiplex PCR reads, TCRdb lists one record per CDR3 protein. Seen here are 100,000 to 150,000 distinct CDR3 sequences, about 20% observed once, and the top ten hold roughly 3.5%. The rearrangement uses TRBV7-9 and TRBJ2-1; D unclear. This clonotype originated in a female donor with breast cancer. Some clones in this sample may be carry-over from other donors' samples. The source material was axillary lymph node tissue. The DNA for the CDR3 is TGTGCCAGCAGCTCTAGGGATAGCTCCTACAATGAGCAGTTCTTC. Translation: CASSSRDSSYNEQFF.